Listed here are 14 T cell receptor beta chains from one sample, sequenced in a study of T cell responses to AZD1222 COVID-19 vaccine. Sequencing was performed with immunoSEQ multiplex PCR; in TCRdb, only in-frame clones are kept and a portion is missing. Of about 130,000 clones listed, 91% are singletons. The sample in question was peripheral blood, obtained on day 0 of AZD1222 vaccination. The source is an adult in good health.

The rearrangement uses TRBV12-5 and TRBJ2-3; TRBD2 might be the D (5 bases). The CDR3 runs 13 residues. Germline loops: CDR1 LGHNT, CDR2 FRNRAP. V shed 7 bases and J shed 5 bases, with 13 bases lying between them. The CDR3 region has the DNA TGTGCTAGTGCCTTCCCCGGGGAAGATACGCAGTATTTT. The encoded protein is CASAFPGEDTQYF.

This clone came up a few times. The chain couples TRBV6-4 to TRBJ2-2, with 8 positions matching TRBD1. Unmatched junction bases numbered 4, after V lost 7 bases and J lost 6 bases. The germline CDR1 and CDR2 sequences are MRHNA and SNTAGT. The length of the CDR3 is 13 residues. The CDR3 DNA reads as TGTGCCAGCACGACAGGGGAGGCCGGGGAGCTGTTTTTT. It encodes CASTTGEAGELFF.

This clone has more than one count but fewer than ten. The chain recombines TRBV19 with TRBJ2-7, with TRBD2 matching 8 bases. The CDR3 covers 13 residues. CDR1 is LNHDA and CDR2 is SQIVND in the germline V gene (reference sequence). Trimming cost V 6 bases and J 3 bases; bases outside gene matches: 4. As DNA, the CDR3 is TGTGCCAGTAGCCAGCGGGAGTTCTACGAGCAGTACTTC. Amino acids: CASSQREFYEQYF.

The chain carries TRBV18 and TRBJ1-1; D gene uncertain. The CDR3 consists of 16 residues. V lost 3 bases and J lost 0, with 14 bases in between. Germline V gene sequence: CDR1 KGHSH, CDR2 LQKENI. The CDR3 loop is CASSPPVGRMNTEAFF. As DNA, the CDR3 is TGTGCCAGCTCACCTCCGGTAGGTAGAATGAACACTGAAGCTTTCTTT.

The V gene is TRBV7-9, the J gene TRBJ2-7; 13 nucleotides align to TRBD2. The V gene end was trimmed by 5 bases and the J gene end by 4 bases; junction bases not matched to a gene: 5. CDR1 and CDR2 from the germline V gene are SEHNR and FQNEAQ (reference sequence). The CDR3 length is 15 residues. CDR3 bases: TGTGCCAGCAGCCGGACTAGCGGGAGTCTTTACGAGCAGTACTTC. Amino acids: CASSRTSGSLYEQYF.

The chain is built from TRBV5-1 and TRBJ2-1, with D perhaps being TRBD1 or TRBD2 (5 bases each). V lost 6 bases and J 0 bases, leaving 13 bases between the germline ends. Germline CDR1 SGHRS, CDR2 YFSETQ. The CDR3 contains 15 residues. CDR3 region: CASKNGTSSYNEQFF. The CDR3 DNA reads as TGCGCCAGCAAGAACGGGACGAGCTCCTACAATGAGCAGTTCTTC. The full variable domain, its missing parts supplied by reference TRBV5-1 and TRBJ2-1, is KAGVTQTPRYLIKTRGQQVTLSCSPISGHRSVSWYQQTPGQGLQFLFEYFSETQRNKGNFPGRFSGRQFSNSRSEMNVSTLELGDSALYLCASKNGTSSYNEQFFGPGTRLTVL.

This sequence joins TRBV5-1 and TRBJ1-1; D not certain. Germline CDR1 SGHRS, CDR2 YFSETQ. There are 16 residues in the CDR3. Trimming shortened V by 0 bases and J by 4 bases, and 16 bases separated the two germline ends. The CDR3 sequence: CASSLEAGALGTEAFF. DNA for the CDR3: TGCGCCAGCAGCTTGGAGGCAGGAGCTTTGGGCACTGAAGCTTTCTTT.

V is TRBV28 and J is TRBJ1-2, with D unresolved. CDR3 length equals 17 residues. V dropped 0 bases and J dropped 8 bases, with 22 bases sitting between them. Germline values: CDR1 MDHEN, CDR2 SYDVKM. DNA of the CDR3: TGTGCCAGCAGTTTATGGGTTGTTACGGAGGAGCACTTAGGCTACACCTTC. Translated, it gives CASSLWVVTEEHLGYTF.

V is TRBV30 and J is TRBJ1-1; no firm D call. CDR1 GTSNPN and CDR2 SVGIG come from the germline V gene (reference sequence). The CDR3 has 11 residues. The V and J ends lost 6 bases and 6 bases respectively, with 11 bases between them. DNA for the CDR3: TGTGCCTGCGGTTGGGAGGCTGAAGCTTTCTTT. Translation: CACGWEAEAFF.

This clone is a singleton in its sample. CDR3 protein: CASSDRDGSYEQYF. The CDR3 DNA sequence: TGTGCCAGCTCCGACCGGGACGGTTCCTACGAGCAGTACTTC. This sequence joins TRBV18 and TRBJ2-7; possibly TRBD1 or TRBD2 for D (5 bases each). Germline CDR1 KGHSH, CDR2 LQKENI. V lost 6 bases to trimming and J lost 1 base, with 13 bases between them. This CDR3 comprises 14 residues.

V is TRBV12-5 and J is TRBJ2-5, with D possibly matching TRBD1 (6 bases). The CDR3 consists of 15 residues. Trimming cost V 1 base and J 3 bases, with 12 bases left between them. Germline lookup yields CDR1 LGHNT and CDR2 FRNRAP. The CDR3 DNA reads TGTGCTAGTGGTTTGGACACAGGGTCGAAAGAGACCCAGTACTTC. Amino acids: CASGLDTGSKETQYF.

The chain carries TRBV7-8 and TRBJ1-3; TRBD1 matches 8 bases. J gave up 7 bases and V 1 base, and 9 bases lay outside the gene matches. Germline assignment: CDR1 SGHVS and CDR2 FQNEAQ. The CDR3 contains 16 residues. CDR3 nucleotide sequence: TGTGCCAGCAGCTTAGATCGGACAGGGAGAAGGAACACCATATATTTT. It codes for CASSLDRTGRRNTIYF.

The CDR3 nucleotides read TGCGCCAGCAGCCAACTCCAGGGACTAGTCCGCGAGCAGTACTTC. The encoded protein is CASSQLQGLVREQYF. J is TRBJ2-7 and V is TRBV4-1, with 8 bases fitting TRBD2. V was clipped by 2 bases and J by 6 bases; unmatched bases: 9. Germline V gives CDR1 MGHRA, CDR2 YSYEKL. This CDR3 has 15 residues.

The rearrangement uses TRBV19 and TRBJ1-2; D ambiguous. The V and J ends lost 2 bases and 5 bases respectively, with 15 bases between them. This CDR3 spans 15 amino acids. CDR1 LNHDA and CDR2 SQIVND come from the germline V gene (reference sequence). In nucleotides, the CDR3 is TGTGCCAGTAGTATACCCAGTAGCCCCGCTTATGGCTACACCTTC. The encoded protein is CASSIPSSPAYGYTF.